One sample yielded the 8 T cell receptor beta chains listed below, sequenced in a study of cytomegalovirus exposure and HLA in healthy donors. PCR involved 60 Vbeta and 13 Jbeta primers. Assay used: immunoSEQ multiplex PCR; TCRdb lists only in-frame clones, some missing. The table has approximately 100,000 clones, 75% seen once. Input material: PBMCs. The receptors stem from a man between 45 and 60 years old in good health and CMV-seronegative.

This clone has just one count. The V and J genes are TRBV28 and TRBJ1-1; 7 bases line up with TRBD1. The CDR3 loop spans 15 amino acids. The V and J ends lost 6 bases and 0 bases, in that order; junction bases with no gene match: 7. CDR1 is MDHEN, CDR2 SYDVKM, per germline. The CDR3, as DNA: TGTGCCAGCAGCCAGGGGGGATTGGTGAACACTGAAGCTTTCTTT. Translation: CASSQGGLVNTEAFF.

This sequence joins TRBV6-5 and TRBJ1-2, with D hard to call. Germline V gene sequence: CDR1 MNHEY, CDR2 SVGAGI. There are 14 residues in the CDR3. The V and J ends lost 5 bases and 0 bases respectively, with 10 bases between them. The CDR3 nucleotides read TGTGCCAGCAGTCGCAGACAAGCTAACTATGGCTACACCTTC. It yields the protein CASSRRQANYGYTF.

In this sample, this clone turned up a few times. CDR3 protein: CASSQVWTGRTGELFF. The DNA of the CDR3 is TGCGCCAGCAGCCAAGTCTGGACAGGGAGAACCGGGGAGCTGTTTTTT. The chain uses TRBV4-3 and TRBJ2-2; TRBD1 agrees at 8 bases. The CDR3 is 16 residues long. V shed 1 base, J shed 5 bases, and the junction held 6 bases outside the gene matches. Germline loops: CDR1 LGHNA, CDR2 YSLEER.

The chain recombines TRBV11-3 with TRBJ2-2, with a possible D match to TRBD1 (5 bases). Germline lookup yields CDR1 SGHNT and CDR2 YENEEA. This CDR3 is built from 15 residues. V was trimmed by 1 base and J by 6 bases, leaving 12 bases between them. CDR3 sequence: CASSLGGIKSGELFF. In DNA form, the CDR3 reads TGTGCCAGCAGCTTAGGGGGCATAAAGTCCGGGGAGCTGTTTTTT.

V usage is TRBV14 and J usage is TRBJ2-1; weak D call: TRBD2 (5 bases). V was trimmed by 0 bases and J by 5 bases, leaving 17 bases between them. This CDR3 has 17 residues. Germline lookup yields CDR1 SGHDN and CDR2 FVKESK. The CDR3 is CASSQDRITSRNNEQFF. For the CDR3, the DNA is TGTGCCAGCAGCCAAGATAGGATAACTAGTCGTAACAATGAGCAGTTCTTC.

V is TRBV6-6 and J is TRBJ1-5, with a weak D call TRBD1 (5 bases). CDR1 is MNHNY, CDR2 SVGAGI, per germline (reference sequence). Trimming removed 3 bases at V and 3 bases at J, with 12 bases between. The CDR3 covers 15 residues. The CDR3 region is CASSYIRADNQPQHF. The CDR3 DNA sequence: TGTGCCAGCAGTTATATCAGGGCTGACAATCAGCCCCAGCATTTT.

This chain links TRBV7-9 with TRBJ2-3, with D possibly TRBD2 on 5 matching bases. The CDR3 covers 14 residues. Germline V gene data show CDR1 as SEHNR and CDR2 as FQNEAQ (reference sequence). The germline V and J ends were trimmed by 0 bases and 4 bases, with 8 bases remaining between them. CDR3 coding DNA: TGTGCCAGCAGCTTAGCGGGAGACGCAGATACGCAGTATTTT. It yields the protein CASSLAGDADTQYF. Supplemented by reference TRBV7-9 and TRBJ2-3, the full variable domain reads DTGVSQNPRHKITKRGQNVTFRCDPISEHNRLYWYRQTLGQGPEFLTYFQNEAQLEKSRLLSDRFSAERPKGSFSTLEIQRTEQGDSAMYLCASSLAGDADTQYFGPGTRLTVL.

The chain couples TRBV18 to TRBJ2-7; perhaps TRBD1 as D (5 bases). The germline CDR1 and CDR2 sequences are KGHSH and LQKENI. The ends were cut back, 3 bases at V and 5 bases at J, with 8 bases in the middle. The CDR3 is 12 residues long. The CDR3 DNA reads as TGTGCCAGCTCACCCCTAGGGGACGAGCAGTACTTC. Translation gives CASSPLGDEQYF.